These 24 T cell receptor beta chains were all obtained from the same sample, sequenced in a study of monozygotic twins with inflammatory bowel disease. TCRdb re-called the 5' RACE reads and gives one entry per CDR3 protein, without DNA. The sample has some 170,000 distinct CDR3 sequences. The source material was blood. These receptors all stem from a human donor with ulcerative colitis or Crohn's disease, or a healthy co-twin of an affected twin (not recorded which).

V and J are TRBV12-3 or TRBV12-4 and TRBJ1-2; TCRdb's D call, TRBD1, is unchecked because there is no DNA. CDR3 size: 14 residues. The CDR3: CASRFGTVNYGYTF.

J is TRBJ2-1 and V is TRBV7-3. The V gene's germline CDR1 is SGHTA and CDR2 FQGTGA. The CDR3 totals 15 residues. The chain's CDR3 is CASSLGPVRDGEQFF. The full variable domain, with the rest looked up from reference TRBV7-3 and TRBJ2-1, is GAGVSQTPSNKVTEKGKYVELRCDPISGHTALYWYRQSLGQGPEFLIYFQGTGAADDSGLPNDRFFAVRPEGSVSTLKIQRTERGDSAVYLCASSLGPVRDGEQFFGPGTRLTVL.

The chain couples TRBV29-1 to TRBJ1-1. This CDR3 has 12 amino acids. Germline CDR1 is SQVTM and CDR2 is ANQGSEA. The CDR3 reads CSVAGWGTEAFF.

V is TRBV5-1 and J is TRBJ2-7; the D call from TCRdb, TRBD2, cannot be confirmed without DNA. Germline V gene data show CDR1 as SGHRS and CDR2 as YFSETQ. This CDR3 spans 16 amino acids. This chain's CDR3 is CASSLGLAGVGREQYF.

This sequence joins TRBV5-1 and TRBJ1-2; absent DNA, TCRdb's TRBD1 call cannot be checked. CDR1 is SGHRS and CDR2 is YFSETQ in the germline V gene. The CDR3 sequence is 16 residues long. The CDR3 loop is CASSWGRGPFNYGYTF.

The V and J genes are TRBV5-1 and TRBJ1-1; as DNA is missing, the TRBD1 call by TCRdb cannot be tested. The germline gives CDR1 SGHRS, CDR2 YFSETQ. CDR3 size: 13 residues. The CDR3 protein is CASSPEGLGEAFF.

This rearrangement joins TRBV4-3 to TRBJ2-3; TCRdb lists TRBD2, though no DNA is available to test this call. From germline, CDR1 is LGHNA and CDR2 YSLEER. CDR3 length: 15 residues. This CDR3 reads CASSRGDFSTDTQYF.

This sequence joins TRBV19 and TRBJ2-7. Germline V gene data show CDR1 as LNHDA and CDR2 as SQIVND (reference sequence). CDR3 length: 13 residues. This chain's CDR3 is CASSIRSPYEQYF.

The chain joins TRBV3-1 to TRBJ1-1; TCRdb indicates TRBD1, and absent DNA this call remains unverified. Germline CDR1 reads LGHDT; CDR2 reads YNNKEL (reference sequence). CDR3 size: 13 residues. The CDR3 spells CASSQYGQGGAFF.

The chain joins TRBV9 to TRBJ2-7; TCRdb reports TRBD1, a call that lacks DNA to check it against. The CDR3 covers 15 residues. CDR1 SGDLS and CDR2 YYNGEE come from the germline V gene. Here the CDR3 reads CASSPQGSSSYEQYF.

The rearrangement uses TRBV5-6 and TRBJ2-7; without DNA, the TCRdb call of TRBD1 cannot be checked. The germline CDR1 and CDR2 sequences are SGHDT and YYEEEE. The CDR3 is 15 amino acids. CDR3 protein: CASSLAGTGVYEQYF. The complete variable domain, with remaining parts taken from reference TRBV5-6 and TRBJ2-7, reads DAGVTQSPTHLIKTRGQQVTLRCSPKSGHDTVSWYQQALGQGPQFIFQYYEEEERQRGNFPDRFSGHQFPNYSSELNVNALLLGDSALYLCASSLAGTGVYEQYFGPGTRLTVT.

The J gene is TRBJ1-5, the V gene TRBV5-1; TCRdb returns TRBD1, unconfirmable since there is no DNA. The CDR3 contains 17 residues. Germline CDR1 SGHRS, CDR2 YFSETQ. The CDR3 protein is CASSLGGQGTSNQPQHF.

The chain combines TRBV27 with TRBJ2-3. Germline V gene data show CDR1 as MNHEY and CDR2 as SMNVEV (reference sequence). CDR3 length: 14 amino acids. CDR3 sequence reads: CASSPYALTDTQYF.

The chain has TRBV11-2 and TRBJ2-1; TCRdb reports TRBD1, a call that lacks DNA to check it against. The CDR3 has 13 amino acids. CDR1 and CDR2 from the germline V gene are SGHAT and FQNNGV. CDR3 protein: CASSFTGLSEQFF.

The chain links TRBV2 to TRBJ1-4; absent DNA, TCRdb's TRBD1 call cannot be checked. The CDR3 extends over 18 amino acids. CDR1 and CDR2 (germline): SNHLY, FYNNEI. CDR3 protein: CASSENPPGDSSGGKLFF. Complete variable domain (other parts from reference TRBV2 and TRBJ1-4): EPEVTQTPSHQVTQMGQEVILRCVPISNHLYFYWYRQILGQKVEFLVSFYNNEISEKSEIFDDQFSVERPDGSNFTLKIRSTKLEDSAMYFCASSENPPGDSSGGKLFFGSGTQLSVL.

The V call is TRBV12-3 or TRBV12-4, the J call TRBJ1-6. This CDR3 has 15 amino acids. The CDR3 loop is CASSLTNSYNSPLHF.

The chain joins TRBV10-3 to TRBJ1-5. The CDR3 runs 15 residues. Germline V lookup: CDR1 ENHRY, CDR2 SYGVKD. The CDR3 reads CAISESGGGNQPQHF.

The CDR3 reads CASVLPGPLPISNQPQHF. The chain carries TRBV23-1 and TRBJ1-5. Being an ORF, TRBV23-1 has a function that is uncertain. The CDR3 has 18 residues.

This chain connects TRBV29-1 to TRBJ1-2; TCRdb selects TRBD1, and the lack of DNA leaves this call unchecked. The CDR3 spans 15 residues. In germline, CDR1 is SQVTM, CDR2 ANQGSEA. CDR3 sequence reads: CSVGGSGTGNYGYTF.

The chain uses TRBV12-3 or TRBV12-4 and TRBJ2-1; TCRdb's assignment of TRBD2 cannot be checked, as there is no DNA. The CDR3 contains 16 residues. CDR3 region: CASSLWGLAGQNEQLF.

The chain uses TRBV5-1 and TRBJ2-2; lacking DNA, the TRBD2 call made by TCRdb goes unchecked. CDR3 length equals 16 residues. Germline V gives CDR1 SGHRS, CDR2 YFSETQ. CDR3 in amino acids: CASSPGTSGDTGELFF.

This chain connects TRBV3-1 to TRBJ2-1. The germline CDR1 and CDR2 sequences are LGHDT and YNNKEL (reference sequence). This CDR3 is built from 12 residues. CDR3 in amino acids: CASSLHSNEQFF.

The chain is built from TRBV27 and TRBJ2-7; TCRdb lists TRBD2, though no DNA is available to test this call. The V gene's germline CDR1 is MNHEY and CDR2 SMNVEV (reference sequence). The length of the CDR3 is 15 residues. Here the CDR3 reads CASRRNSGSHYEQYF.

The gene calls are TRBV18 and TRBJ2-3. This CDR3 has 15 residues. Germline loops: CDR1 KGHSH, CDR2 LQKENI. CDR3 sequence: CASSPEISKTDTQYF. Variable domain in full (rest from reference TRBV18 and TRBJ2-3): NAGVMQNPRHLVRRRGQEARLRCSPMKGHSHVYWYRQLPEEGLKFMVYLQKENIIDESGMPKERFSAEFPKEGPSILRIQQVVRGDSAAYFCASSPEISKTDTQYFGPGTRLTVL.